The present entry profiles one TCR beta chain with its context. The table came from immunoSEQ multiplex PCR; TCRdb's copy has only in-frame clones and leaves some out. The sample lists 55,000 to 80,000 clones, around 80% occurring once. The data stem from a study of blood T cell repertoires in COVID-19. Study summary: The United States, Italy and Spain were the sources of the acute and convalescent COVID-19 samples. The analysed material was cDNA or gDNA that came from T cells, B-cell-depleted T cells, or PBMCs.

Germline trimming cut 1 base from V and 8 bases from J; bases unmatched to any gene: 4. This CDR3 has 14 amino acids. CDR1 GTSNPN and CDR2 SVGIG come from the germline V gene (reference sequence). Sequencing was performed on peripheral blood. V is TRBV30 and J is TRBJ1-5; 11 bases align to TRBD1. The receptor was isolated from a man aged 45-65 years with active COVID-19. CDR3 nucleotide sequence: TGTGCCTGGAGTGGGGGACAGGGGGTTGAGCCCCAGCATTTT. Its protein is CAWSGGQGVEPQHF.